A selection of T cell receptor beta chains follows, all from one sample in a study of technical replicates of blood from a few donors. Generated by immunoSEQ multiplex PCR, the TCRdb table keeps only in-frame clones and is missing some. The top ten clones hold around 0.25% of a sample with 80,000 to 90,000 clones, about 94% of them seen once. What was sequenced was T cells isolated from PBMCs. Receptors originate from a human donor in good health. CDR3s include the opening cysteine and the closing phenylalanine or tryptophan. The D gene is left open where the match is weak. Expanded clones get a size class; other rows say once, few or many, or leave the size out.

TRBV6-1	TRBJ1-5	TRBD1	-	TGTGCCAGCAGTGATTTAGGGACAGCTAGCAATCAGCCCCAGCATTTT	CASSDLGTASNQPQHF
TRBV19	TRBJ2-7	-	-	TGTGCCAGTAGTATAGACCCCCCGCGGAGGGCGGGCGAGCAGTACTTC	CASSIDPPRRAGEQYF
TRBV7-9	TRBJ2-2	-	-	TGTGCCAGCAGCGTCCTACGCGGAGTCGACACCGGGGAGCTGTTTTTT	CASSVLRGVDTGELFF
TRBV11-3	TRBJ2-7	TRBD1	-	TGTGCCAGCAGCCCTAGGATGGGACAGGGGGCGCGTGAGCAGTACTTC	CASSPRMGQGAREQYF
TRBV4-1	TRBJ1-5	TRBD1	once	TGCGCCAGCAGCCCACAGGGGAGCAATCAGCCCCAGCATTTT	CASSPQGSNQPQHF
TRBV19	TRBJ2-7	TRBD1	-	TGTGCCAGTAGTATAGGTCAGGGGGCAGACGAGCAGTACTTC	CASSIGQGADEQYF
TRBV28	TRBJ1-5	-	-	TGTGCCAGCAGTTCCCTTGGGGCTAGACAGCCCCAGCATTTT	CASSSLGARQPQHF
TRBV6-1	TRBJ1-2	TRBD1	-	TGTGCCAGCAGTGAACCGGGACAGGGCTTC	CASSEPGQGF
TRBV13	TRBJ1-2	TRBD1	-	TGTGCCAGCAGCCCGAAGACAGGGAACTATGGCTACACCTTC	CASSPKTGNYGYTF
TRBV12-5	TRBJ2-1	TRBD1	-	TGTGCTAGTGGTTTGGTACTTGGGACAGGGGGTTTTGAGCAGTTCTTC	CASGLVLGTGGFEQFF
TRBV7-6	TRBJ1-2	-	-	TGTGCCAGCAGCTTAAACTCGCTGGGGGGGCGTAGAGTCTATGGCTACACCTTC	CASSLNSLGGRRVYGYTF
TRBV9	TRBJ2-7	TRBD2	once	TGTGCCAGCAGCGTAGTCCCCCTAGCGGGATCCTACGAGCAGTACTTC	CASSVVPLAGSYEQYF
TRBV7-6	TRBJ2-7	-	-	TGTGCCAGCAGCTTAGCGGTGAGGTACGGGTACGAGCAGTACTTC	CASSLAVRYGYEQYF
TRBV5-8	TRBJ1-1	TRBD1	-	TGTGCCAGCAGCTCCAAATCCCCGGGACAGGGGGCAATATACACTGAAGCTTTCTTT	CASSSKSPGQGAIYTEAFF
TRBV4-1	TRBJ2-7	-	-	TGCGCCAGCAGCCAAGGGGACTCCTCCTACGAGCAGTACTTC	CASSQGDSSYEQYF
TRBV19	TRBJ1-5	-	once	TGTGCCGGGGCAGGAAAAAATCAGCCCCAGCATTTT	CAGAGKNQPQHF
TRBV9	TRBJ1-6	-	-	TGTGCCAGCAGCGCCTCCTCAGGGGACGGGAATTCACCCCTCCACTTT	CASSASSGDGNSPLHF
TRBV30	TRBJ1-2	-	-	TGTGCCTGGAGTGTACGTGGGGGGGGGATTTATGGCTACACCTTC	CAWSVRGGGIYGYTF
TRBV11-3	TRBJ1-6	TRBD1	-	TGTGCCAGCAGCTTATCCATGACCGGACAGGGCTCGGGACCCCTCCACTTT	CASSLSMTGQGSGPLHF
TRBV18	TRBJ2-7	TRBD1	-	TGTGCCAGCTCACTGACAGGGGACAGCTCCTACGAGCAGTACTTC	CASSLTGDSSYEQYF
TRBV6-5	TRBJ2-1	TRBD2	-	TGTGCCAGCAGTCGCGGGACTAGCGGGGATCAATTCTTCTTC	CASSRGTSGDQFFF
TRBV7-9	TRBJ1-2	-	-	TGTGCCAGCAGGCCCCAAGGGGACTCTGGCTACACCTTC	CASRPQGDSGYTF
TRBV6-6	TRBJ2-7	-	-	TGTGCCAGCAGCCAATCCCGGGACGGGGAGGACGAGCAGTACTTC	CASSQSRDGEDEQYF
TRBV6-4	TRBJ1-2	TRBD1	-	TGTGCCAGCCGACAGGGGATGAGTAATGGCTACACCTTC	CASRQGMSNGYTF
TRBV4-2	TRBJ1-4	TRBD1	-	TGTGCCAGCAGCCAAGCCCCTGCAGACAGGGGGGAAAAACTGTTTTTT	CASSQAPADRGEKLFF
TRBV5-1	TRBJ2-2	TRBD2	-	TGCGCCAGCAGCTTGAGGCTAGCGGGGGGGCGAGTCACCGGGGAGCTGTTTTTT	CASSLRLAGGRVTGELFF
TRBV4-2	TRBJ1-5	TRBD1	-	TGTGCCAGCAGCCGCGGGACAGGGGTTGAAGCCCAGCATTTT	CASSRGTGVEAQHF
TRBV7-4	TRBJ1-5	TRBD1	-	TGTGCCAGCAGCCAACCGGGACAGGGCAATCAGCCCCAGCATTTT	CASSQPGQGNQPQHF
TRBV2	TRBJ1-4	TRBD1	-	TGTGCCAGCAGCGGACAGGGGTCTCGGGAAAAACTGTTTTTT	CASSGQGSREKLFF
TRBV19	TRBJ1-1	-	-	TGTGCCTCTTACAAGGGGGAGGGAACTGAAGCTTTCTTT	CASYKGEGTEAFF
TRBV6-1	TRBJ2-7	-	-	TGTGCCAGCACCGGGATTTCCTATTCACCCTACGAGCAGTACTTC	CASTGISYSPYEQYF
TRBV7-9	TRBJ2-1	-	-	TGTGCCAGCAGCTCCCTCGTGTATGAGCAGTTCTTC	CASSSLVYEQFF
TRBV23-1	TRBJ2-7	TRBD2	-	TGCGCCAGCAGTCCATCGAGCGGGGTGCTCGCCTACGAGCAGTACTTC	CASSPSSGVLAYEQYF
TRBV11-2	TRBJ1-2	-	-	TGTGCCAGCCACGGAGGGCCAAGTTGGGATGGCTACACCTTC	CASHGGPSWDGYTF
TRBV5-6	TRBJ2-2	TRBD2	-	TGTGCCAGCAGCTTCAGCGGGGGGACAAGCTGGAACACCGGGGAGCTGTTTTTT	CASSFSGGTSWNTGELFF
TRBV6-1	TRBJ1-1	TRBD1	-	TGTGCCAGCAGACAGGGGGCGGTTACTGAAGCTTTCTTT	CASRQGAVTEAFF
TRBV5-4	TRBJ2-5	-	-	TGTGCCAGCAGCTTTTACAGGGACCAAGAGACCCAGTACTTC	CASSFYRDQETQYF
TRBV30	TRBJ2-5	-	once	TGTGCCTGGACAGGCCTGGCGTGGGAGACCCAGTACTTC	CAWTGLAWETQYF
TRBV28	TRBJ1-5	-	once	TGTGCCAGCAGCCGAACAGGAATCAATCAGCCCCAGCATTTT	CASSRTGINQPQHF